The rows below give T cell receptor beta chains drawn from one sample of a study of T cells expressing NK-cell markers. Each CDR3 protein gets one entry in TCRdb, which reprocessed the 5' RACE reads and gives no DNA. This sample contains some 340,000 distinct CDR3 sequences. The specimen was blood T cells: a sorted CD56 or NKG2C T cell subset, CD4+ or CD8+ T cells, or bulk PBMC T cells (not recorded which). The receptors originated from a man aged 18-70 years in good health. Each CDR3 is given with its conserved first and last residue.

v_gene: TRBV5-6; j_gene: TRBJ2-6; CDR3aa: CASSLLGHHSGANVLTF
v_gene: TRBV18; j_gene: TRBJ2-5; CDR3aa: CASSLGQAETQYF
v_gene: TRBV11-1; j_gene: TRBJ2-1; CDR3aa: CASLPLGGRRGPYNEQFF
v_gene: TRBV4-1; j_gene: TRBJ2-1; CDR3aa: CASSQEDAGGLAGWGDEQFF
v_gene: TRBV20-1; j_gene: TRBJ2-5; CDR3aa: CSAGRLEHQKTQYF
v_gene: TRBV6-4; j_gene: TRBJ2-1; CDR3aa: CASSPGLAGIREQFF
v_gene: TRBV12-2; j_gene: TRBJ2-2; CDR3aa: CASRLASGTSGCEHRGAVFF
v_gene: TRBV20-1; j_gene: TRBJ2-2; CDR3aa: CSASGFRDRAVGELFF
v_gene: TRBV6-1; j_gene: TRBJ2-1; CDR3aa: CASSGQGAIGNEQFF
v_gene: TRBV4-2; j_gene: TRBJ2-7; CDR3aa: CASSQELGESYEQYF
v_gene: TRBV27; j_gene: TRBJ2-7; CDR3aa: CASSLRTGDSYEQYF
v_gene: TRBV12-3/TRBV12-4; j_gene: TRBJ2-7; CDR3aa: CASTKVSGKTTYEQYF
v_gene: TRBV7-6; j_gene: TRBJ2-7; CDR3aa: CASSLTPGNSYEQYF
v_gene: TRBV5-1; j_gene: TRBJ2-5; CDR3aa: CASSPGGGIIRETQYF
v_gene: TRBV20-1; j_gene: TRBJ2-7; CDR3aa: CSARGQQAYSYEQYF
v_gene: TRBV6-4; j_gene: TRBJ2-1; CDR3aa: CASSHLRTSGDYNEQFF
v_gene: TRBV4-1; j_gene: TRBJ2-3; CDR3aa: CASSQVGTVADTQYF
v_gene: TRBV9; j_gene: TRBJ2-2; CDR3aa: CASSASTDSTGELFF
v_gene: TRBV11-2; j_gene: TRBJ2-5; CDR3aa: CASSWLMAGGLETQYF
v_gene: TRBV7-2; j_gene: TRBJ2-5; CDR3aa: CASSLAGGLETQYF
v_gene: TRBV19; j_gene: TRBJ2-5; CDR3aa: CASSLRGTSVPGQETQYF
v_gene: TRBV5-1; j_gene: TRBJ2-7; CDR3aa: CASMDRGHYEQYF
v_gene: TRBV5-1; j_gene: TRBJ1-5; CDR3aa: CASSQSSNQPQHF
v_gene: TRBV7-2; j_gene: TRBJ1-1; CDR3aa: CASSPEEVGTNTEAFF
v_gene: TRBV5-1; j_gene: TRBJ2-7; CDR3aa: CASSLSTGGPYEQYF
v_gene: TRBV19; j_gene: TRBJ1-6; CDR3aa: CASRGWGIRNSPLHF
v_gene: TRBV15; j_gene: TRBJ1-1; CDR3aa: CATSRDLLENPEAFF